This T cell receptor (beta chain) came from a study of shared clonotypes between healthy human individuals. The CDR3 has 18 residues. V was trimmed by 0 bases and J by 0 bases, leaving 18 bases between them. CDR1 is MGHRA, CDR2 YSYEKL, per germline. Clones were sequenced by immunoSEQ multiplex PCR, and TCRdb holds only the in-frame ones, with some missing. This repertoire shows about 2 million clones, 85% to 95% found once; its top ten account for more than 0.1%. V is TRBV4-1 and J is TRBJ2-7; weak D call: TRBD2 (6 bases). The material sequenced was naive CD4+ T cells sorted from blood. Stated subset: CD45RA+ positively selected. This TCR was sampled from a man younger than 35 in good health. The CDR3: CASSQDIWRGGSSYEQYF. The DNA for the CDR3 is TGCGCCAGCAGCCAAGATATATGGAGGGGCGGTAGCTCCTACGAGCAGTACTTC.